The rows below give T cell receptor beta chains drawn from one sample of a study of cytomegalovirus exposure and HLA in healthy donors. Produced via immunoSEQ multiplex PCR; TCRdb's table is partial and in-frame only. Of around 200,000 clones detected, approximately 84% appear once; the ten largest clones hold 2.5% to 3%. The material sequenced was PBMCs. Receptors were obtained from a woman aged 18-29 years in good health and CMV-seropositive. CDR3s include the opening cysteine and the closing phenylalanine or tryptophan. A D gene is named only where the DNA matches it firmly. Only part of the rows carry a size: once, few, many, or a class if the clone is expanded.

v_call	d_call	j_call	clone_size	cdr3_aa	cdr3_nt
TRBV5-1	-	TRBJ1-2	-	CASSLWAALYGYTF	TGCGCCAGCAGCTTGTGGGCAGCTCTCTATGGCTACACCTTC
TRBV5-1	TRBD1	TRBJ1-6	-	CASSLGQGTANSPLHF	TGCGCCAGCAGCTTGGGCCAAGGGACAGCCAATTCACCCCTCCACTTT
TRBV5-4	TRBD1	TRBJ2-3	-	CASSRTGRTDTQYF	TGTGCCAGCAGCAGGACAGGGCGCACAGATACGCAGTATTTT
TRBV9	TRBD2	TRBJ2-1	-	CASSLSGTSFSEQFF	TGTGCCAGCAGCTTGTCCGGGACTAGCTTTAGTGAGCAGTTCTTC
TRBV7-2	-	TRBJ2-5	-	CASSLTAPVLVETQYF	TGTGCCAGCAGCTTAACCGCGCCCGTCTTGGTGGAGACCCAGTACTTC
TRBV5-4	-	TRBJ1-6	-	CASSSLSGVMNSPLHF	TGTGCCAGCAGCTCCCTGTCGGGGGTTATGAATTCACCCCTCCACTTT
TRBV5-4	-	TRBJ1-6	-	CASSLGSSDYNSPLHF	TGTGCCAGCAGCTTGGGTTCTTCAGACTATAATTCACCCCTCCACTTT
TRBV5-6	-	TRBJ2-4	-	CASSYLVSPRENIQYF	TGTGCCAGCAGCTACTTGGTGTCCCCCAGGGAAAACATTCAGTACTTC
TRBV11-3	TRBD1	TRBJ2-1	-	CASSLEGQGNYNEQFF	TGTGCCAGCAGCTTAGAAGGACAGGGTAACTACAATGAGCAGTTCTTC
TRBV19	TRBD1	TRBJ1-6	-	CASNEIGTENSPLHF	TGTGCCAGTAATGAGATCGGGACAGAAAATTCACCCCTCCACTTT
TRBV10-2	-	TRBJ1-3	-	CASSEYPISSGNTIYF	TGCGCCAGCAGTGAGTACCCGATCAGCTCTGGAAACACCATATATTTT
TRBV5-1	TRBD1	TRBJ2-3	-	CASSLVGTGVLDTDTQYF	TGCGCCAGCAGCTTGGTCGGGACAGGGGTTCTCGACACAGATACGCAGTATTTT
TRBV29-1	-	TRBJ1-2	-	CSVYGTTAGGGYGYTF	TGCAGCGTTTATGGCACGACGGCGGGTGGTGGCTATGGCTACACCTTC
TRBV29-1	TRBD2	TRBJ2-1	-	CSVEDLVLAGTHNEQFF	TGCAGCGTTGAAGACTTGGTCCTAGCGGGGACCCACAATGAGCAGTTCTTC
TRBV28	-	TRBJ1-2	few	CASSLARYGYTF	TGTGCCAGCAGCCTCGCTAGGTATGGCTACACCTTC
TRBV28	TRBD1	TRBJ1-2	-	CASSATDRDNLHGYTF	TGTGCCAGCAGTGCTACCGACAGGGACAACCTTCATGGCTACACCTTC
TRBV5-6	TRBD1	TRBJ1-6	-	CASSLALGTGQAPLHF	TGTGCCAGCAGCTTGGCTCTGGGGACAGGCCAGGCGCCCCTCCACTTT
TRBV7-2	TRBD1	TRBJ1-2	-	CASSLKTRTGDGYTF	TGTGCCAGCAGCTTAAAAACCCGGACAGGGGATGGCTACACCTTC
TRBV11-2	-	TRBJ1-1	-	CASSALKGPMNTEAFF	TGTGCCAGCAGCGCCCTCAAGGGGCCGATGAACACTGAAGCTTTCTTT
TRBV10-3	-	TRBJ2-1	few	CAITASHRGGNEQFF	TGTGCCATCACCGCCTCCCATCGTGGAGGGAACGAGCAGTTCTTC
TRBV4-1	-	TRBJ2-7	-	CASSQDLGSHEQYF	TGCGCCAGCAGCCAAGATTTGGGCTCTCACGAGCAGTACTTC
TRBV7-6	TRBD2	TRBJ2-3	-	CASTLRASGGDQADTQYF	TGTGCCAGCACCCTCCGGGCTAGCGGGGGGGATCAGGCAGATACGCAGTATTTT
TRBV9	-	TRBJ1-2	few	CASGLGLYGYTF	TGTGCCAGCGGACTAGGACTTTATGGCTACACCTTC
TRBV19	TRBD2	TRBJ2-3	-	CASSTGGARDTQYF	TGTGCCAGTAGTACGGGAGGGGCGAGGGATACGCAGTATTTT
TRBV18	TRBD1	TRBJ1-1	-	CASSATGGLTEAFF	TGTGCCAGCTCAGCTACAGGGGGTTTGACTGAAGCTTTCTTT